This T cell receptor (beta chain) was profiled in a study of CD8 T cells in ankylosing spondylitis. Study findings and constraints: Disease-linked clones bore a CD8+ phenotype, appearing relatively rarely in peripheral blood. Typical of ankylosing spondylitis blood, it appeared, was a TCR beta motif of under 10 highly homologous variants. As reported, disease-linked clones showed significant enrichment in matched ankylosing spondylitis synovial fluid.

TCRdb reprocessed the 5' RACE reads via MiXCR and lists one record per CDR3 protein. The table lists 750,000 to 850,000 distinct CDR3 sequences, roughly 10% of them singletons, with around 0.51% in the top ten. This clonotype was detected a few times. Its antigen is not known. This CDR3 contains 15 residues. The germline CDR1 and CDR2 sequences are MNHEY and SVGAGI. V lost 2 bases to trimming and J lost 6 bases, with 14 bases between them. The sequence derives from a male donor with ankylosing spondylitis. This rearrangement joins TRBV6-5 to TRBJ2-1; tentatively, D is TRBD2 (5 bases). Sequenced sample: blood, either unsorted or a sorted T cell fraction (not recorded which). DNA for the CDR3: TGTGCCAGCAGTTACGGCGGGCCCTTAACCAATGAGCAGTTCTTC. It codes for CASSYGGPLTNEQFF.